This is a list of T cell receptor beta chains from one sample in a study of T cell repertoires in cytomegalovirus infection. TCRdb re-called the reads through MiXCR, storing one row per CDR3 protein. The top ten clones hold 10% to 15% of a sample with some 310,000 distinct CDR3 sequences, roughly 25% of them seen once. Which antigens these TCRs recognize remains unknown. This specimen consisted of cultured PBMCs, obtained from culture after CMV antigen stimulation. The receptors here all came from a human donor in good health (CMV status not recorded). Some clones in this sample may be carry-over from other donors' samples. The CDR3 runs from the conserved cysteine through the conserved F or W. D genes are given only for firm matches. Expanded clones are given a class, and other clones once, few, many or no size at all.

j_gene: TRBJ1-1
d_gene: NA
abundance: NA
v_gene: TRBV19
CDR3aa: CASSQTDNTEAFF
CDR3nt: TGTGCCAGTAGTCAGACAGACAACACTGAAGCTTTCTTT

j_gene: TRBJ2-4
d_gene: TRBD2
abundance: few
v_gene: TRBV11-3
CDR3aa: CASSRGDRAKNIQYF
CDR3nt: TGTGCCAGCAGTCGGGGGGACCGAGCCAAAAACATTCAGTACTTC

j_gene: TRBJ1-6
d_gene: NA
abundance: few
v_gene: TRBV10-3
CDR3aa: CAISDSFPGQNSPLHF
CDR3nt: TGTGCCATCAGTGACTCCTTCCCGGGGCAGAATTCACCCCTCCACTTT

j_gene: TRBJ2-1
d_gene: NA
abundance: many
v_gene: TRBV6-6
CDR3aa: CASSYSSSPRLQNEQFF
CDR3nt: TGTGCCAGCAGTTACTCAAGCTCTCCGCGCCTCCAAAATGAGCAGTTCTTC

j_gene: TRBJ2-1
d_gene: TRBD2
abundance: NA
v_gene: TRBV5-4
CDR3aa: CASSSTSGTSNEQFF
CDR3nt: TGTGCCAGCAGTTCTACTAGCGGCACTAGCAATGAGCAGTTCTTC

j_gene: TRBJ2-7
d_gene: TRBD2
abundance: many
v_gene: TRBV7-6
CDR3aa: CASSALAGLRGEQYF
CDR3nt: TGTGCCAGCAGCGCTCTAGCGGGGCTGAGGGGCGAGCAGTACTTC

j_gene: TRBJ1-1
d_gene: TRBD1
abundance: few
v_gene: TRBV11-2
CDR3aa: CASSFTYRGNTEAFF
CDR3nt: TGTGCCAGCAGCTTCACCTACAGGGGGAACACTGAAGCTTTCTTT

j_gene: TRBJ1-1
d_gene: NA
abundance: NA
v_gene: TRBV7-2
CDR3aa: CASSNPTEMIDAEAFF
CDR3nt: TGTGCCAGCAGCAACCCGACAGAGATGATAGACGCTGAAGCTTTCTTT

j_gene: TRBJ2-3
d_gene: TRBD2
abundance: NA
v_gene: TRBV20-1
CDR3aa: CSARGYSGRSYEGTDTQYF
CDR3nt: TGCAGTGCTAGAGGGTACAGCGGGAGATCCTATGAGGGCACAGATACGCAGTATTTT

j_gene: TRBJ2-1
d_gene: TRBD2
abundance: NA
v_gene: TRBV6-2/TRBV6-3
CDR3aa: CASSKLAYNEQFF
CDR3nt: TGTGCCAGCAGTAAACTAGCGTACAATGAGCAGTTCTTC

j_gene: TRBJ1-4
d_gene: NA
abundance: NA
v_gene: TRBV28
CDR3aa: CASGNAATNEKLFF
CDR3nt: TGTGCCAGCGGAAACGCTGCAACTAATGAAAAACTGTTTTTT

j_gene: TRBJ2-1
d_gene: TRBD2
abundance: NA
v_gene: TRBV9
CDR3aa: CASSVSLAGGTNEQFF
CDR3nt: TGTGCCAGCAGCGTTTCACTAGCGGGAGGGACCAATGAGCAGTTCTTC

j_gene: TRBJ1-5
d_gene: TRBD1
abundance: many
v_gene: TRBV7-2
CDR3aa: CASSPGSGGQPQHF
CDR3nt: TGTGCCAGCAGCCCGGGTTCAGGGGGGCAGCCCCAGCATTTT

j_gene: TRBJ1-1
d_gene: NA
abundance: few
v_gene: TRBV6-1
CDR3aa: CASSPLQGSDKAFF
CDR3nt: TGTGCCAGCAGCCCTTTACAGGGCAGTGATAAAGCTTTCTTT

j_gene: TRBJ1-3
d_gene: NA
abundance: few
v_gene: TRBV12-3/TRBV12-4
CDR3aa: CASSFSDGNTIYF
CDR3nt: TGTGCCAGCAGTTTTTCGGATGGAAACACCATATATTTT

j_gene: TRBJ2-7
d_gene: NA
abundance: few
v_gene: TRBV27
CDR3aa: CASSFSGTDPYEQYF
CDR3nt: TGTGCCAGCAGTTTTTCCGGGACGGACCCCTACGAGCAGTACTTC

j_gene: TRBJ1-4
d_gene: NA
abundance: NA
v_gene: TRBV5-6
CDR3aa: CASSLIGTNEKLFF
CDR3nt: TGTGCCAGCAGCTTGATTGGGACTAATGAAAAACTGTTTTTT

j_gene: TRBJ1-2
d_gene: NA
abundance: few
v_gene: TRBV18
CDR3aa: CASSPGPESYGYTF
CDR3nt: TGTGCCAGCTCACCCGGGCCGGAATCATATGGCTACACCTTC

j_gene: TRBJ2-1
d_gene: TRBD1
abundance: NA
v_gene: TRBV12-3/TRBV12-4
CDR3aa: CASSLGRGRSNEQFF
CDR3nt: TGTGCCAGCAGTTTAGGCAGGGGGCGAAGCAATGAGCAGTTCTTC

j_gene: TRBJ2-1
d_gene: NA
abundance: once
v_gene: TRBV6-2/TRBV6-3
CDR3aa: CASSYSPGQFFF
CDR3nt: TGTGCCAGCAGTTACTCCCCGGGCCAATTTTTCTTC

j_gene: TRBJ2-3
d_gene: NA
abundance: many
v_gene: TRBV7-3
CDR3aa: CASSSRDTDTQYF
CDR3nt: TGTGCCAGCAGCTCCCGGGACACAGATACGCAGTATTTT

j_gene: TRBJ2-1
d_gene: TRBD2
abundance: few
v_gene: TRBV4-3
CDR3aa: CASSPSGTSGKQFF
CDR3nt: TGCGCCAGCAGCCCCTCCGGGACTAGCGGGAAGCAGTTCTTC

j_gene: TRBJ2-7
d_gene: TRBD1
abundance: few
v_gene: TRBV14
CDR3aa: CASSQWTGSYEQYF
CDR3nt: TGTGCCAGCAGCCAGTGGACAGGGTCCTACGAGCAGTACTTC

j_gene: TRBJ2-1
d_gene: TRBD1
abundance: few
v_gene: TRBV6-5
CDR3aa: CASSWFGTGGYNEQFF
CDR3nt: TGTGCCAGCAGTTGGTTCGGGACAGGGGGGTACAATGAGCAGTTCTTC

j_gene: TRBJ2-2
d_gene: NA
abundance: NA
v_gene: TRBV6-2/TRBV6-3
CDR3aa: CASSYSINTGELFF
CDR3nt: TGTGCCAGCAGTTACTCGATTAATACCGGGGAGCTGTTTTTT

j_gene: TRBJ2-1
d_gene: TRBD2
abundance: many
v_gene: TRBV7-8
CDR3aa: CASRKTGTSGRLSSYNEQFF
CDR3nt: TGTGCCAGCCGTAAGACGGGGACTAGCGGGAGGCTAAGCTCCTACAATGAGCAGTTCTTC

j_gene: TRBJ1-5
d_gene: NA
abundance: few
v_gene: TRBV5-6
CDR3aa: CASSTYSNQPQHF
CDR3nt: TGTGCCAGCAGCACATATAGCAATCAGCCCCAGCATTTT

j_gene: TRBJ2-1
d_gene: NA
abundance: many
v_gene: TRBV7-8
CDR3aa: CASSLGAATHYNEQFF
CDR3nt: TGTGCCAGCAGCTTAGGAGCGGCGACTCATTACAATGAGCAGTTCTTC

j_gene: TRBJ2-3
d_gene: NA
abundance: NA
v_gene: TRBV20-1
CDR3aa: CSAGPEAQYF
CDR3nt: TGCAGTGCCGGGCCCGAAGCGCAGTATTTT

j_gene: TRBJ2-4
d_gene: NA
abundance: few
v_gene: TRBV9
CDR3aa: CASSVEARWQNIQYF
CDR3nt: TGTGCCAGCAGCGTAGAGGCGCGTTGGCAAAACATTCAGTACTTC

j_gene: TRBJ2-1
d_gene: NA
abundance: many
v_gene: TRBV7-6
CDR3aa: CASSPRISSYNEQFF
CDR3nt: TGTGCCAGCAGCCCCCGCATAAGCTCCTACAATGAGCAGTTCTTC

j_gene: TRBJ2-3
d_gene: TRBD2
abundance: few
v_gene: TRBV10-3
CDR3aa: CASSSPLGGTDTQYF
CDR3nt: TGTGCCTCTTCCTCCCCCTTGGGGGGGACAGATACGCAGTATTTT

j_gene: TRBJ2-6
d_gene: NA
abundance: NA
v_gene: TRBV6-5
CDR3aa: CASSYSSHAGANVLTF
CDR3nt: TGTGCCAGCAGTTACTCTTCCCACGCTGGGGCCAACGTCCTGACTTTC